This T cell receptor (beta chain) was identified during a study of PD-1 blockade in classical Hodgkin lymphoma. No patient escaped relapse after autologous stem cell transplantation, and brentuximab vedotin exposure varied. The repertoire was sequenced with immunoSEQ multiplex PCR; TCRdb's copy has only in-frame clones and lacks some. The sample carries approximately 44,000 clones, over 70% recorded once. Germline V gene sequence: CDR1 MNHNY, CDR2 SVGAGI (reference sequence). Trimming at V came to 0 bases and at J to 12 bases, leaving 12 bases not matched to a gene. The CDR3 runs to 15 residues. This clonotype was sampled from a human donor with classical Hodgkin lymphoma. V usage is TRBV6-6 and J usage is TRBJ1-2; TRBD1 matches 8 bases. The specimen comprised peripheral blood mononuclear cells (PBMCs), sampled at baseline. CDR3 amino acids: CASSYSTSTGDGNTF. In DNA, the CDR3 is TGTGCCAGCAGTTACTCCACATCGACAGGGGATGGGAACACCTTC.